A selection of T cell receptor beta chains follows, all from one sample in a study of OX40 agonist ivuxolimab in advanced cancers. The repertoire was sequenced with immunoSEQ multiplex PCR; TCRdb's copy has only in-frame clones and lacks some. Here the sample spans about 90,000 clones, about nine tenths being singletons. The input for sequencing was CD4+ or CD8+ T cells sorted from blood, taken in a trial of the OX40 agonist ivuxolimab. Every receptor here comes from an adult with an advanced solid tumor such as melanoma, head and neck, liver or kidney cancer. The CDR3 runs from the conserved cysteine through the conserved F or W. D genes are given only for firm matches. Clone size is given for some rows only: seen once, a few or many times, or a class if the clone is expanded.

>TRBV28|TRBJ1-2|TRBD1|NA
TGTGCCAGCAGCCCGCCCGACAGGGTACGACAGGGCTACACCTTC
CASSPPDRVRQGYTF
>TRBV23-1|TRBJ2-7|NA|NA
TGCGCCAGCAGTCTTTCCGCGGGGGCCTCCTACGAGCAGTACTTC
CASSLSAGASYEQYF
>TRBV28|TRBJ2-4|TRBD2|NA
TGTGCCAGCAGTTCCCTAGATCTAGCGGTAGCCAAAAACATTCAGTACTTC
CASSSLDLAVAKNIQYF
>TRBV29-1|TRBJ2-1|NA|once
TGCAGCGTACCACATAGGGGCCGCTACAATGAGCAGTTCTTC
CSVPHRGRYNEQFF
>TRBV5-1|TRBJ2-5|NA|NA
TGCGCCAGCAGCCCCCAGCCGGGGGAGACCCAGTACTTC
CASSPQPGETQYF
>TRBV5-6|TRBJ2-2|NA|NA
TGTGCCAGCAGCCACCCTCCGTATCGGGGAAGGGCGAACACCGGGGAGCTGTTTTTT
CASSHPPYRGRANTGELFF
>TRBV10-3|TRBJ1-1|TRBD1|NA
TGTGCCATCACTGGACAGGAGAACACTGAAGCTTTCTTT
CAITGQENTEAFF
>TRBV28|TRBJ1-1|NA|NA
TGTGCCAGCAGCCCGCGGGCTAGGGGTGAAGCTTTCTTT
CASSPRARGEAFF
>TRBV27|TRBJ2-7|NA|NA
TGTGCCAGCAGTTTAGGAGGAACAGGGTCGGACGAGCAGTACTTC
CASSLGGTGSDEQYF
>TRBV6-5|TRBJ2-1|TRBD2|NA
TGTGCCAGCGGTAAACTAGCGGGAGGTGTCAATGAGCAGTTCTTC
CASGKLAGGVNEQFF
>TRBV6-1|TRBJ1-5|TRBD1|NA
TGTGCCAGCAGTGATGGACAGGGACCTCAGCCCCAGCATTTT
CASSDGQGPQPQHF
>TRBV21-1|TRBJ2-5|NA|NA
TGTGCCAGCAGCCCCCGAGGGGGACTAGCGGGAGTGGTGTACTTC
CASSPRGGLAGVVYF
>TRBV5-1|TRBJ2-5|TRBD2|NA
TGCGCCAGCAGCTTGGGACTAGCGGGAGTTGAGACCCAGTACTTC
CASSLGLAGVETQYF
>TRBV7-2|TRBJ2-3|NA|NA
TGTGCCAGCAGCTTAGCTCTTGCGGGATCAGGAGATACGCAGTATTTT
CASSLALAGSGDTQYF
>TRBV2|TRBJ1-1|NA|few
TGTGCCAGCAGTGAAGACATGAACACTGAAGCTTTCTTT
CASSEDMNTEAFF
>TRBV5-6|TRBJ2-1|NA|NA
TGTGCCAGCAGCTTATACACCTTAGGGATTGAGCAGTTCTTC
CASSLYTLGIEQFF
>TRBV6-5|TRBJ1-2|NA|NA
TGTGCCAGCAGTCTCCAGGAGGGTTCTAACTATGGCTACACCTTC
CASSLQEGSNYGYTF
>TRBV5-1|TRBJ1-1|TRBD1|NA
TGCGCCAGCAGCTTGGGCGGGACAGGGTTCACTGAAGCTTTCTTT
CASSLGGTGFTEAFF
>TRBV11-3|TRBJ2-5|NA|NA
TGTGCCAGCAGCTTGGGGCGGCAGGGGGGGGTAGAGACCCAGTACTTC
CASSLGRQGGVETQYF
>TRBV20-1|TRBJ2-7|NA|NA
TGCAGTGCTCCTAATCCCGGGACTCAAAACTTC
CSAPNPGTQNF
>TRBV5-8|TRBJ2-5|TRBD2|few
TGTGCCAGCAGCCCCGGTTCTAGCGGGAGAAGGGGGGAGACCCAGTACTTC
CASSPGSSGRRGETQYF
>TRBV7-8|TRBJ2-3|TRBD2|NA
TGTGCCAGCAGCTTAGATAGCGGGACCGATACGCAGTATTTT
CASSLDSGTDTQYF
>TRBV28|TRBJ2-1|NA|once
TGTGCCAGCACTACTTATAGGGCGGGGAGCTCCTACAATGAGCAGTTCTTC
CASTTYRAGSSYNEQFF
>TRBV18|TRBJ2-1|TRBD2|NA
TGTGCCAGCTCAAAAAGCGGGAGTCGTGAGCAGTTCTTC
CASSKSGSREQFF
>TRBV11-2|TRBJ2-1|TRBD1|NA
TGTGCCAGCAGCTTAGATCTTGGGACAGGGTCTAAGCAGTTCTTC
CASSLDLGTGSKQFF
>TRBV27|TRBJ2-3|NA|NA
TGTGCCAGCAGTTCAGGGGGGACTTACACAGATACGCAGTATTTT
CASSSGGTYTDTQYF
>TRBV5-1|TRBJ2-2|NA|NA
TGCGCCAGCAGCTCCGGAGGAGCCGGGGAGCTGTTTTTT
CASSSGGAGELFF
>TRBV5-1|TRBJ2-7|NA|NA
TGCGCCAGCAGCTTGGGGCCGCTTTCCTACGAGCAGTACTTC
CASSLGPLSYEQYF
>TRBV6-6|TRBJ1-5|TRBD1|NA
TGTGCCAGCACCACCCCGGGACAGGGGAGTAGTCAGCCCCAGCATTTT
CASTTPGQGSSQPQHF
>TRBV5-6|TRBJ1-5|NA|few
TGTGCCAGCAGCTTGGCTGGAGGGGAGATGCCCCAGCATTTT
CASSLAGGEMPQHF
>TRBV28|TRBJ1-5|NA|NA
TGTGCCAGCCGGGGGGAGACGGATCAGCCCCAGCATTTT
CASRGETDQPQHF
>TRBV19|TRBJ2-1|NA|NA
TGTGCCAGTAGTATAGAACCGGGCCCCAAGCAGTTCTTC
CASSIEPGPKQFF
>TRBV5-1|TRBJ2-7|NA|NA
TGCGCCAGCAGCTTTGCAGCGGACGAGCAGTACTTC
CASSFAADEQYF
>TRBV15|TRBJ2-1|NA|few
TGTGCCACCAGCAGAGATCCGGGGAGCTTCGGCAATGAGCAGTTCTTC
CATSRDPGSFGNEQFF
>TRBV14|TRBJ1-1|NA|NA
TGTGCCAGCAGCCTATATATGAACACTGAAGCTTTCTTT
CASSLYMNTEAFF
>TRBV6-5|TRBJ2-2|TRBD2|NA
TGTGCCAGCACCCCGATCCGGGAGGCCGGGGAGCTGTTTTTT
CASTPIREAGELFF
>TRBV7-9|TRBJ1-5|TRBD1|NA
TGTGCCAGCAGACCCGGGACAGGGAATAGCAATCAGCCCCAGCATTTT
CASRPGTGNSNQPQHF
>TRBV6-5|TRBJ1-3|NA|NA
TGTGCCAGCAGTTCGGTATCGAGCTCTGGAAACACCATATATTTT
CASSSVSSSGNTIYF
>TRBV27|TRBJ2-7|NA|NA
TGTGCCAGCTCGGGGGCCTCCTACGAGCAGTACTTC
CASSGASYEQYF
>TRBV6-1|TRBJ2-5|NA|NA
TGTGCCAGCAGTCAAGGGGGGTGGGAGACCCAGTACTTC
CASSQGGWETQYF
>TRBV19|TRBJ1-6|NA|NA
TGTGCCAGTAGGGAATCGGTCGTTAATTCACCCCTCCACTTT
CASRESVVNSPLHF
>TRBV5-1|TRBJ2-3|NA|NA
TGCGCCAGCAGCTTGGATCGGACAGATACGCAGTATTTT
CASSLDRTDTQYF
>TRBV6-5|TRBJ2-7|TRBD1|NA
TGTGCCAGCAGACCCAACAGGGGGAGTTACGAGCAGTACTTC
CASRPNRGSYEQYF
>TRBV11-3|TRBJ2-5|NA|once
TGTGCCAGCAGCCCCGCGGGGTTCCGGACACCTCTTCAAGAGACCCAGTACTTC
CASSPAGFRTPLQETQYF
>TRBV4-2|TRBJ1-1|NA|few
TGTGCCAGCAGCAGCCATCAGGTGAACACTGAAGCTTTCTTT
CASSSHQVNTEAFF
>TRBV7-2|TRBJ2-1|NA|NA
TGTGCCAGCAGCTTCAGGGACCGCAATGAGCAGTTCTTC
CASSFRDRNEQFF
>TRBV19|TRBJ2-5|TRBD1|NA
TGTGCCAGTAGTATAGGGCAGGGGGTACAAGAGACCCAGTACTTC
CASSIGQGVQETQYF
>TRBV9|TRBJ2-2|NA|NA
TGTGCCAGCAGCTCTCAGACTGGTTCCCTTATGAGGATGTTTTTT
CASSSQTGSLMRMFF
>TRBV5-4|TRBJ2-5|NA|NA
TGTGCCAGCAGCTTGGGGACAGAGCAAGAGACCCAGTACTTC
CASSLGTEQETQYF
>TRBV7-2|TRBJ2-7|TRBD1|NA
TGTGCCAGCAGCTTATTAGGGGGCTTTCAGTACGAGCAGTACTTC
CASSLLGGFQYEQYF
>TRBV30|TRBJ1-2|TRBD1|NA
TGTGCCTGGAGTATCGGGACAGGGCGTGGCTACACCTTC
CAWSIGTGRGYTF